One sample yielded the 19 T cell receptor beta chains listed below, sequenced in a study of T cell responses to AZD1222 COVID-19 vaccine. Assay: immunoSEQ multiplex PCR; the TCRdb copy retains only in-frame clones and omits some. The sample lists about 78,000 clones, 90% seen once, with 1.2% to 1.5% in the top ten. The source was peripheral blood, collected 28 days after the second AZD1222 dose. The receptor set was obtained from an adult who received the AZD1222 COVID-19 vaccine.

This sequence joins TRBV5-5 and TRBJ1-5; no reliable D call. V was cut by 4 bases and J by 2 bases, with 7 bases left in between. The CDR3 is made up of 13 amino acids. CDR1 SGHKS and CDR2 YYEKEE come from the germline V gene (reference sequence). This chain's CDR3 is CASSPSGNQPQHF. Written as DNA, the CDR3 is TGTGCCAGCAGCCCGTCGGGCAATCAGCCCCAGCATTTT.

V usage is TRBV28 and J usage is TRBJ2-7; D gene ambiguous. This CDR3 contains 13 residues. V lost 4 bases to trimming and J lost 4 bases, with 11 bases between them. Germline V gene data show CDR1 as MDHEN and CDR2 as SYDVKM. Here the CDR3 DNA reads TGTGCCAGCAGTTCCAGAGTCCGGTACGAGCAGTACTTC. It is translated as CASSSRVRYEQYF.

The chain uses TRBV19 and TRBJ2-5; D call uncertain. The CDR3 consists of 14 residues. The germline CDR1 and CDR2 sequences are LNHDA and SQIVND (reference sequence). V lost 3 bases to trimming and J lost 1 base, with 9 bases between them. The CDR3 DNA is TGTGCCAGTAGTATCACTGGGTTCCAAGAGACCCAGTACTTC. It encodes CASSITGFQETQYF.

CDR3 in amino acids: CASSPDAGSGNTIYF. CDR3 DNA sequence: TGTGCCAGCAGCCCCGATGCTGGCTCTGGAAACACCATATATTTT. The chain recombines TRBV13 with TRBJ1-3; D unclear. The germline V gene encodes CDR1 PRHDT and CDR2 FYEKMQ (reference sequence). The CDR3 has 15 amino acids. Trimming left V 5 bases short and J 0 bases short, with 11 bases between.

The rearrangement uses TRBV28 and TRBJ1-2; D possibly corresponds to TRBD1 (5 bases). Trimming stripped 7 bases from V and 6 bases from J, with 18 bases between. The CDR3 contains 14 residues. Germline CDR1 is MDHEN and CDR2 is SYDVKM. The CDR3 DNA is TGTGCCAGCATGGGGATTAAGGGGAGGCATGGCTACACCTTC. Translated, it gives CASMGIKGRHGYTF.

This clone was recorded only once. The chain employs TRBV24-1 and TRBJ1-2, with D unresolved. Germline V gene sequence: CDR1 KGHDR, CDR2 SFDVKD. V lost 6 bases and J lost 4, with 11 bases in between. This CDR3 is 13 amino acids long. The CDR3 reads CATSNTDLYGYTF. As DNA, the CDR3 is TGTGCCACCAGTAATACAGACCTCTATGGCTACACCTTC.

The chain employs TRBV29-1 and TRBJ1-2; D might be TRBD1 (6 bases). Germline V gives CDR1 SQVTM, CDR2 ANQGSEA. V lost 0 bases, J lost 1 base, and 9 bases lay in between. This CDR3 is 14 amino acids long. The CDR3 is CSVEEGGGNYGYTF. The CDR3 coding sequence is TGCAGCGTTGAAGAAGGGGGAGGTAACTATGGCTACACCTTC.

This chain uses TRBV6-2 or TRBV6-3 with TRBJ2-4; 8 nucleotides align to TRBD1. J lost 1 base, V lost 2 bases, and 7 bases had no gene match. Germline CDR1 and CDR2: MNHEY and SVGEGT. This CDR3 region has 17 residues. CDR3 DNA sequence: TGTGCCAGCAGTTACAGGACAGGGATGATGGCCAAAAACATTCAGTACTTC. This translates into CASSYRTGMMAKNIQYF.

This clone was seen just once. The CDR3 nucleotides are TGTGCCAGCAGCCTTGGAGGGCCGCCCACTGAAGCTTTCTTT. It is translated as CASSLGGPPTEAFF. The chain uses TRBV7-3 and TRBJ1-1; D is uncertain. V lost 5 bases to trimming and J lost 4 bases, with 14 bases between them. CDR1 SGHTA and CDR2 FQGTGA come from the germline V gene. This CDR3 spans 14 amino acids.

The chain has TRBV19 and TRBJ2-7; possibly TRBD1 for D (5 bases). Germline CDR1 is LNHDA and CDR2 is SQIVND (reference sequence). The CDR3 extends over 13 amino acids. Trimming took 5 bases from V and 3 from J, leaving 11 bases between them. Here the CDR3 reads CASSRGQGYEQYF. For the CDR3, the DNA is TGTGCCAGTAGTCGTGGACAAGGCTACGAGCAGTACTTC.

The chain is built from TRBV2 and TRBJ2-7; TRBD1 aligns across 8 bases. Per germline, CDR1 SNHLY and CDR2 FYNNEI. V dropped 5 bases and J dropped 2; count of bases not matched to a gene: 8. The CDR3 spans 15 residues. The CDR3 nucleotides read TGTGCCAGCAGTCAGGGGGCGATTGGACCCTACGAGCAGTACTTC. Translation: CASSQGAIGPYEQYF.

The genes are TRBV4-3 and TRBJ2-7; 8 positions match TRBD1. Trimming removed 2 bases from V and 1 base from J; junction bases left unmatched: 4. This CDR3 has 15 amino acids. CDR1 LGHNA and CDR2 YSLEER come from the germline V gene. The CDR3 reads CASSQPGQGSYEQYF. DNA of the CDR3: TGCGCCAGCAGCCAACCTGGACAGGGATCCTACGAGCAGTACTTC.

The rearrangement links TRBV27 to TRBJ2-7; TRBD2 is a possible D gene (5 bases). Germline CDR1 reads MNHEY; CDR2 reads SMNVEV (reference sequence). V lost 6 bases to trimming and J lost 6 bases, with 18 bases between them. The CDR3 is made up of 14 amino acids. CDR3 nucleotides: TGTGCCAGCAGCCCCGGGATACCAGAGACCGAGCAGTACTTC. Its translation: CASSPGIPETEQYF.

V and J are TRBV29-1 and TRBJ2-7, with 14 bases lining up with TRBD2. J lost 2 bases, V lost 6 bases, and 6 bases had no gene match. This CDR3 spans 15 amino acids. Germline V gene sequence: CDR1 SQVTM, CDR2 ANQGSEA. The CDR3 DNA reads TGCAGCGTGCTAGGGACTAGCGGGGGCCCCTACGAGCAGTACTTC. Translating it yields CSVLGTSGGPYEQYF.

The rearrangement joins TRBV3-1 (or the pseudogene TRBV3-2) to TRBJ2-3, with 8 bases that match TRBD2. The length of the CDR3 is 15 residues. The junction had 9 bases not matched to a gene; V was cut back by 4 bases and J by 6 bases. Germline lookup yields CDR1 LGHDT and CDR2 YNNKEL (reference sequence). The CDR3 loop reads CASSLPGLGEDTQYF. The CDR3 DNA is TGTGCCAGCAGCCTTCCGGGACTAGGAGAGGATACGCAGTATTTT.

The genes are TRBV4-1 and TRBJ1-4, with a tentative D call TRBD1 (5 bases). The V end was cut by 4 bases, the J end by 8 bases, with 14 bases between. The CDR3 is 14 residues long. CDR1 and CDR2 (germline): MGHRA, YSYEKL. For the CDR3, the DNA is TGCGCCAGCAGCCCAACGGCCGGGGGGGAAAAACTGTTTTTT. Translating it yields CASSPTAGGEKLFF.

This clone was seen a handful of times. The rearrangement links TRBV30 to TRBJ2-1, with a tentative D call TRBD1 (6 bases). The CDR3 has 15 amino acids. Between the trimmed V and J ends, which lost 3 bases and 0 bases, there was a span of 12 bases. Germline lookup yields CDR1 GTSNPN and CDR2 SVGIG (reference sequence). The CDR3 spells CAWSPDSRSYNEQFF. CDR3 sequence (DNA): TGTGCCTGGAGCCCGGACAGCCGCTCCTACAATGAGCAGTTCTTC.

The gene calls are TRBV19 and TRBJ1-4; 10 nucleotides match TRBD1. Trimming at V came to 1 base and at J to 4 bases, leaving 12 bases not matched to a gene. Germline CDR1 and CDR2: LNHDA and SQIVND (reference sequence). This CDR3 comprises 19 residues. Here the CDR3 DNA reads TGTGCCAGTAGTATAGCCCGGGACAGGGGTTGGTCGGTTAATGAAAAACTGTTTTTT. The encoded protein is CASSIARDRGWSVNEKLFF.

The chain carries TRBV19 and TRBJ2-3; the D gene is possibly TRBD2 (5 bases). V lost 4 bases and J lost 2, with 13 bases in between. Germline CDR1 and CDR2: LNHDA and SQIVND (reference sequence). The CDR3 sequence is 15 residues long. CDR3 DNA: TGTGCCAGTAGTACTAGCCTCCTCCTCACAGATACGCAGTATTTT. The encoded protein is CASSTSLLLTDTQYF.